These T cell receptor beta chains were read from a single sample in a study of T cells in localized non-small cell lung cancer. The repertoire was sequenced with immunoSEQ multiplex PCR; TCRdb's copy has only in-frame clones and lacks some. The data hold about 45,000 clones, with approximately 81% observed a single time. The material sequenced was peripheral blood mononuclear cells, taken before any cancer treatment. All receptors derive from a man aged 40 to 70 with stage III lung adenocarcinoma. Each CDR3 is given with its conserved first and last residue. A D gene is named only where the DNA matches it firmly. Clone size is given for some rows only: seen once, a few or many times, or a class if the clone is expanded.

clone size	V gene	D gene	J gene	CDR3 DNA	CDR3 protein
medium-sized	TRBV10-2	TRBD2	TRBJ2-7	TGCGCCAGCAGTGCGGGAGGGATCGACGAGCAGTACTTC	CASSAGGIDEQYF
-	TRBV4-2	TRBD1	TRBJ2-7	TGTGCCAGCAGCTTGGCCGGGACAGGGGGGCGCGAGCAGTACTTC	CASSLAGTGGREQYF
few	TRBV27	TRBD2	TRBJ2-1	TGTGCCAGCAGTGTAGCGGGAGAATACTACAATGAGCAGTTCTTC	CASSVAGEYYNEQFF
-	TRBV14	-	TRBJ1-4	TGTGCCAGCAGCCAAGATCCGCGATCAAAACTGTTTTTT	CASSQDPRSKLFF
-	TRBV5-4	-	TRBJ1-2	TGTGCCAGCAGCTGGGACACTAACTATGGCTACACCTTC	CASSWDTNYGYTF
-	TRBV19	-	TRBJ2-2	TGTGCCAGTAGTATAGATGGGGGTAACACCGGGGAGCTGTTTTTT	CASSIDGGNTGELFF
few	TRBV2	-	TRBJ2-3	TGTGCCAGCAGTGCAAAGAGGTTGGGCACAGATACGCAGTATTTT	CASSAKRLGTDTQYF
-	TRBV6-5	-	TRBJ1-5	TGTGCCAGCAGTTACGGACAGTATAGCAATCAGCCCCAGCATTTT	CASSYGQYSNQPQHF
-	TRBV6-5	TRBD1	TRBJ2-3	TGTGCCAGCAGTTTCCGGGACAGGGACACAGATACGCAGTATTTT	CASSFRDRDTDTQYF
-	TRBV4-1	-	TRBJ2-5	TGCGCCAGCAGCCAAGGAAATGGTAGGGGGACTTGGGAGACCCAGTACTTC	CASSQGNGRGTWETQYF
few	TRBV9	-	TRBJ2-5	TGTGCCAGCAGCCCTCTCGGGGGCCACCAAGAGACCCAGTACTTC	CASSPLGGHQETQYF